These 32 T cell receptor beta chains share one sample of origin, sequenced in a study of OX40 agonist ivuxolimab in advanced cancers. Only in-frame clones appear in the TCRdb table, and some are missing; sequencing was by immunoSEQ multiplex PCR. The data hold about 40,000 clones, with approximately 81% observed a single time. Sequenced material: CD4+ or CD8+ T cells sorted from blood, taken in a trial of the OX40 agonist ivuxolimab. The receptors originated from an adult with an advanced solid tumor such as melanoma, head and neck, liver or kidney cancer.

The V gene is TRBV15, the J gene TRBJ2-1; 7 bases fit TRBD1. The CDR3 contains 15 residues. V dropped 8 bases and J dropped 6; count of bases not matched to a gene: 13. Germline lookup yields CDR1 LNHNV and CDR2 YYDKDF (reference sequence). This chain's CDR3 is CATQLPLGQPNEQFF. The DNA of the CDR3 is TGTGCCACCCAACTCCCTTTGGGACAGCCCAATGAGCAGTTCTTC.

V gene TRBV6-5 combines with J gene TRBJ1-1; D call uncertain. V lost 2 bases, J lost 2 bases, and 6 bases lay in between. Germline lookup yields CDR1 MNHEY and CDR2 SVGAGI. This CDR3 is built from 13 residues. The CDR3 DNA follows: TGTGCCAGCAGTTACAACAGAAACACTGAAGCTTTCTTT. Protein sequence: CASSYNRNTEAFF.

This chain uses TRBV7-6 with TRBJ1-1, with a possible D match to TRBD1 (6 bases). V lost 1 base and J lost 0, with 6 bases in between. CDR3 length: 14 amino acids. Germline CDR1 SGHVS, CDR2 FNYEAQ. CDR3 bases: TGTGCCAGCAGCTTAGACAGGGTGAACACTGAAGCTTTCTTT. This sequence encodes CASSLDRVNTEAFF.

The chain links TRBV5-6 to TRBJ2-1; D remains ambiguous. This CDR3 region has 11 residues. CDR1 SGHDT and CDR2 YYEEEE come from the germline V gene. V was cut by 0 bases and J by 10 bases, with 5 bases left in between. In DNA form, the CDR3 reads TGTGCCAGCAGCTTGGTCGGGGAGCAGTTCTTC. Translated, it gives CASSLVGEQFF.

The rearrangement joins TRBV6-6 to TRBJ2-7; no reliable D call. This CDR3 comprises 15 residues. V lost 7 bases, J lost 5 bases, and 21 bases lay in between. CDR1 and CDR2 from the germline V gene are MNHNY and SVGAGI (reference sequence). The CDR3 reads CASTEQTMRHDEQYF. CDR3 nucleotide sequence: TGTGCCAGCACTGAACAAACGATGCGTCATGACGAGCAGTACTTC.

The chain has TRBV9 and TRBJ2-7; D gene ambiguous. V was cut by 0 bases and J by 3 bases, with 10 bases left in between. This CDR3 region has 14 residues. Germline lookup yields CDR1 SGDLS and CDR2 YYNGEE. In nucleotides, the CDR3 is TGTGCCAGCAGCGTAGGTGGGTATGGCTACGAGCAGTACTTC. Encoded protein: CASSVGGYGYEQYF.

V is TRBV29-1 and J is TRBJ2-7, with 8 positions matching TRBD1. This CDR3 is built from 15 residues. Germline loops: CDR1 SQVTM, CDR2 ANQGSEA. V dropped 7 bases and J dropped 3; count of bases not matched to a gene: 14. In nucleotides, the CDR3 is TGCAGCGCCAGGGAGGACAGGGAAGTAGTCTACGAGCAGTACTTC. It encodes CSAREDREVVYEQYF.

The V gene is TRBV7-8, the J gene TRBJ2-7, with D hard to call. Trimming removed 1 base at V and 3 bases at J, with 10 bases between. The CDR3 covers 14 residues. Germline CDR1 and CDR2: SGHVS and FQNEAQ. The CDR3 here is CASSLVDSIYEQYF. As DNA, the CDR3 is TGTGCCAGCAGCTTAGTTGACTCCATCTACGAGCAGTACTTC.

The chain uses TRBV7-6 and TRBJ2-1, with a possible D match to TRBD1 (5 bases). This CDR3 spans 15 amino acids. Germline assignment: CDR1 SGHVS and CDR2 FNYEAQ. V lost 6 bases and J lost 0, with 12 bases in between. The CDR3 DNA is TGTGCCAGCAGGGGTGACAGTCGCTCCTACAATGAGCAGTTCTTC. Encoded protein: CASRGDSRSYNEQFF.

The chain joins TRBV19 to TRBJ2-3, with a possible D match to TRBD2 (7 bases). CDR1 is LNHDA, CDR2 SQIVND, per germline (reference sequence). The germline V and J ends were trimmed by 3 bases and 1 base, with 14 bases remaining between them. The CDR3 is 16 amino acids. In nucleotides, the CDR3 is TGTGCCAGTAGTATCGACGGGGGGCCCCGCACAGATACGCAGTATTTT. As protein: CASSIDGGPRTDTQYF.

Here the CDR3 reads CASSVDAGPGNTIYF. The CDR3 region has the DNA TGTGCCAGCAGCGTAGATGCAGGACCTGGAAACACCATATATTTT. The rearrangement joins TRBV9 to TRBJ1-3; D call uncertain. V was clipped by 0 bases and J by 2 bases, with 9 bases between them. Germline-derived CDR1 and CDR2 are SGDLS and YYNGEE. The CDR3 contains 15 residues.

The J gene is TRBJ1-6, the V gene TRBV5-6; D possibly corresponds to TRBD1 (5 bases). V gave up 0 bases and J gave up 8 bases, with 12 bases separating them. From germline, CDR1 is SGHDT and CDR2 YYEEEE. CDR3 length equals 15 residues. CDR3 amino acids: CASSLGVQAHSPLHF. The CDR3 coding sequence is TGTGCCAGCAGCTTGGGAGTACAGGCCCATTCACCCCTCCACTTT. The whole variable domain, filled in from reference TRBV5-6 and TRBJ1-6, reads DAGVTQSPTHLIKTRGQQVTLRCSPKSGHDTVSWYQQALGQGPQFIFQYYEEEERQRGNFPDRFSGHQFPNYSSELNVNALLLGDSALYLCASSLGVQAHSPLHFGNGTRLTVT.

The sample holds one count of this clone. The V call is TRBV7-9, the J call TRBJ1-5; D unresolved. The CDR3 length is 12 residues. V lost 3 bases to trimming and J lost 7 bases, with 7 bases between them. The V gene's germline CDR1 is SEHNR and CDR2 FQNEAQ (reference sequence). This chain's CDR3 is CASSFSGQPQHF. DNA of the CDR3: TGTGCCAGCAGCTTTTCCGGGCAGCCCCAGCATTTT.

This clone occurred once. V gene TRBV21-1 combines with J gene TRBJ2-1; TRBD1 was called by the table and not checked on the DNA. TRBV21-1 is assigned pseudogene status. The CDR3 sequence is 17 residues long. The CDR3 region is CASSKWWTGSSYNEQFF. The CDR3 coding sequence is TGTGCCAGCAGCAAATGGTGGACAGGGAGCTCCTACAATGAGCAGTTCTTC.

This chain links TRBV27 with TRBJ1-1, with 7 bases lining up with TRBD1. With V trimmed by 2 bases and J by 6 bases, 12 bases remained unmatched. The CDR3 is 16 residues long. Germline V gene sequence: CDR1 MNHEY, CDR2 SMNVEV (reference sequence). CDR3 loop: CASSLRGGRGMSEAFF. CDR3 DNA sequence: TGTGCCAGCAGTTTAAGGGGCGGCAGGGGGATGTCTGAAGCTTTCTTT.

V usage is TRBV9 and J usage is TRBJ2-2; D not resolved. Germline V gives CDR1 SGDLS, CDR2 YYNGEE. The CDR3 spans 12 residues. Trimming left V 0 bases short and J 7 bases short, with 4 bases between. In DNA, the CDR3 is TGTGCCAGCAGCGTAGCTGGCGGGGAGCTGTTTTTT. Translated, it gives CASSVAGGELFF.

The V gene is TRBV4-3, the J gene TRBJ2-1, with a possible D match to TRBD1 (6 bases). In germline, CDR1 is LGHNA, CDR2 YSLEER. V gave up 0 bases and J gave up 5 bases, with 14 bases separating them. The CDR3 has 16 amino acids. The CDR3 is CASSQEPGAVDNEQFF. The CDR3 DNA reads as TGCGCCAGCAGCCAAGAACCAGGGGCAGTGGACAATGAGCAGTTCTTC.

The CDR3 nucleotides are TGTGCCAGCAGCTATCAGGGTGGGGGCTATGGCTACACCTTC. It specifies CASSYQGGGYGYTF. The chain uses TRBV6-5 and TRBJ1-2, with D maybe TRBD1 (5 bases). V dropped 6 bases and J dropped 4 bases, with 15 bases sitting between them. The CDR3 covers 14 residues. The germline V gene encodes CDR1 MNHEY and CDR2 SVGAGI.

The chain recombines TRBV7-3 with TRBJ2-2; no definite D call. With 1 base removed from V and 3 bases from J, the gap between germline ends came to 9 bases. The CDR3 consists of 15 residues. Germline V gives CDR1 SGHTA, CDR2 FQGTGA. The CDR3 nucleotides are TGTGCCAGCAGCTTAAAATCGGCAGACACCGGGGAGCTGTTTTTT. It translates to CASSLKSADTGELFF. The full variable domain, rest sourced from reference TRBV7-3 and TRBJ2-2, is GAGVSQTPSNKVTEKGKYVELRCDPISGHTALYWYRQSLGQGPEFLIYFQGTGAADDSGLPNDRFFAVRPEGSVSTLKIQRTERGDSAVYLCASSLKSADTGELFFGEGSRLTVL.

The chain links TRBV7-6 to TRBJ2-1, with D perhaps TRBD2 (5 bases). Per the germline V gene, CDR1 is SGHVS and CDR2 is FNYEAQ. The CDR3 is made up of 15 amino acids. Trimming removed 4 bases at V and 2 bases at J, with 12 bases between. This CDR3 is CASSSLLGTYNEQFF. The CDR3 DNA reads as TGTGCCAGCAGCTCACTACTCGGGACCTACAATGAGCAGTTCTTC. The variable domain in full, with the rest retrieved from reference TRBV7-6 and TRBJ2-1, is GAGVSQSPRYKVTKRGQDVALRCDPISGHVSLYWYRQALGQGPEFLTYFNYEAQQDKSGLPNDRFSAERPEGSISTLTIQRTEQRDSAMYRCASSSLLGTYNEQFFGPGTRLTVL.

J is TRBJ2-3 and V is TRBV4-2; TRBD2 matches at 8 bases. The CDR3 runs to 16 residues. With 5 bases clipped from V and 2 bases from J, the junction kept 9 bases outside the gene matches. Germline lookup yields CDR1 LGHNA and CDR2 YNFKEQ. CDR3 bases: TGTGCCAGCAGCGAGCGAGCGGGGGCGATCACAGATACGCAGTATTTT. Translation: CASSERAGAITDTQYF.

This clone was observed once. The chain carries TRBV5-4 and TRBJ1-2; D remains ambiguous. Germline V gene sequence: CDR1 SGHNT, CDR2 YYREEE (reference sequence). The CDR3 has 15 residues. Trimming took 7 bases from V and 4 from J, leaving 20 bases between them. CDR3 sequence: CASCDLPGKTYGYTF. Here the CDR3 DNA reads TGTGCCAGCTGTGACCTACCAGGAAAGACCTATGGCTACACCTTC.

This clone was found once. The same CDR3 arises from other DNA sequences in this sample as well. The chain recombines TRBV19 with TRBJ1-5; D is undetermined. This CDR3 is 14 amino acids long. The germline V and J ends were trimmed by 1 base and 7 bases, with 11 bases remaining between them. Germline loops: CDR1 LNHDA, CDR2 SQIVND (reference sequence). CDR3 in amino acids: CASSIGIGQQPQHF. CDR3 coding DNA: TGTGCCAGTAGTATAGGAATCGGGCAGCAGCCCCAGCATTTT.

This chain uses TRBV7-9 with TRBJ2-7, with 14 nucleotides matching TRBD2. Germline-derived CDR1 and CDR2 are SEHNR and FQNEAQ (reference sequence). This CDR3 region has 18 residues. The junction had 11 bases not matched to a gene; V was cut back by 5 bases and J by 2 bases. The CDR3 loop is CASSPPGLAGALTYEQYF. CDR3 bases: TGTGCCAGCAGCCCCCCGGGACTAGCGGGGGCTCTCACCTACGAGCAGTACTTC.

This chain connects TRBV7-3 to TRBJ2-1, with 14 bases that match TRBD2. Germline V CDR1 and CDR2: SGHTA, FQGTGA. Trimming took 5 bases from V and 7 from J; bases not matched to a gene: 16. The CDR3 length is 19 residues. CDR3 residues: CASSRVTSGRVYPFNEQFF. The CDR3 nucleotides read TGTGCCAGCAGCAGGGTGACTAGCGGGAGGGTGTATCCCTTTAATGAGCAGTTCTTC.

In its sample, this clone was seen once. The V and J genes are TRBV27 and TRBJ2-1; 7 bases are a match to TRBD2. The germline CDR1 and CDR2 sequences are MNHEY and SMNVEV (reference sequence). Trimming removed 2 bases from V and 0 bases from J; junction bases left unmatched: 1. This CDR3 region has 15 residues. This CDR3 reads CASSLRDYSYNEQFF. DNA of the CDR3: TGTGCCAGCAGTTTACGGGACTACTCCTACAATGAGCAGTTCTTC.

This chain joins TRBV4-3 and TRBJ1-1; D remains ambiguous. The CDR3 is made up of 13 amino acids. Per the germline V gene, CDR1 is LGHNA and CDR2 is YSLEER. Trimming removed 0 bases from V and 4 bases from J, with 6 bases in between. In nucleotides, the CDR3 is TGCGCCAGCAGCCAAGAGGGGAGCACTGAAGCTTTCTTT. Its protein is CASSQEGSTEAFF.

The chain couples TRBV7-9 to TRBJ2-7; D might be TRBD2 (6 bases). Germline-derived CDR1 and CDR2 are SEHNR and FQNEAQ (reference sequence). Deletions cut 5 bases from V and 3 bases from J, with 20 bases between. The CDR3 is made up of 16 amino acids. CDR3: CASSTRATTGDYEQYF. CDR3 nucleotide sequence: TGTGCCAGCAGCACGAGGGCCACCACGGGGGACTACGAGCAGTACTTC.

This chain joins TRBV11-2 and TRBJ2-7; D possibly corresponds to TRBD1 (6 bases). Germline V gives CDR1 SGHAT, CDR2 FQNNGV. The ends were cut back, 5 bases at V and 0 bases at J, with 8 bases in the middle. CDR3 length: 13 amino acids. CDR3 protein: CASSEDSSYEQYF. In DNA, the CDR3 is TGTGCCAGCAGCGAGGACAGCTCCTACGAGCAGTACTTC.

The CDR3 loop is CASSDGGVNQPQHF. Written as DNA, the CDR3 is TGTGCCAGCAGTGATGGAGGGGTCAATCAGCCCCAGCATTTT. The genes are TRBV2 and TRBJ1-5; the D gene is possibly TRBD1 (5 bases). The V and J ends lost 3 bases and 3 bases respectively, with 9 bases between them. The CDR3 consists of 14 residues. The germline CDR1 and CDR2 sequences are SNHLY and FYNNEI.

The chain has TRBV9 and TRBJ2-3, with TRBD2 matching over 7 bases. Trimming cost V 0 bases and J 4 bases; bases outside gene matches: 11. This CDR3 contains 17 residues. Per the germline V gene, CDR1 is SGDLS and CDR2 is YYNGEE. The DNA of the CDR3 is TGTGCCAGCAGCGTAGGGCTGGTGACCCGGGGGGCAGATACGCAGTATTTT. Protein: CASSVGLVTRGADTQYF.

The rearrangement joins TRBV7-9 to TRBJ1-4, with TRBD1 matching over 7 bases. The CDR3 loop spans 17 amino acids. Germline lookup yields CDR1 SEHNR and CDR2 FQNEAQ (reference sequence). V shed 1 base and J 2 bases; nucleotides not matched to a gene: 7. CDR3 protein: CASSLEGRGRTNEKLFF. DNA of the CDR3: TGTGCCAGCAGCTTAGAAGGCAGGGGGAGGACTAATGAAAAACTGTTTTTT. Supplemented by reference TRBV7-9 and TRBJ1-4, the full variable domain reads DTGVSQNPRHKITKRGQNVTFRCDPISEHNRLYWYRQTLGQGPEFLTYFQNEAQLEKSRLLSDRFSAERPKGSFSTLEIQRTEQGDSAMYLCASSLEGRGRTNEKLFFGSGTQLSVL.